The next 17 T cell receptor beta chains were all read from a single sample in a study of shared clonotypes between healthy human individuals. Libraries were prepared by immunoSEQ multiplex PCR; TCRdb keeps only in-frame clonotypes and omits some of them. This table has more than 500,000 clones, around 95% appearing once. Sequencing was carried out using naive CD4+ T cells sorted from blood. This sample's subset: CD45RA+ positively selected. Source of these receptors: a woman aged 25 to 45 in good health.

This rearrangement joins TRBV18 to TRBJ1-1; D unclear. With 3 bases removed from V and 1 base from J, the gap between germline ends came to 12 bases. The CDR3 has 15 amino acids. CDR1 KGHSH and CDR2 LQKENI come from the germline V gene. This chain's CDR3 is CASSPPGSWNTEAFF. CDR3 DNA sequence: TGTGCCAGCTCACCCCCCGGGTCCTGGAACACTGAAGCTTTCTTT.

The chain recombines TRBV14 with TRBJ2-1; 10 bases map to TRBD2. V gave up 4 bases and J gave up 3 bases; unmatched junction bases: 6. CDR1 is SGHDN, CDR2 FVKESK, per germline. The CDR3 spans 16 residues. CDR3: CASSPRTSGLYNEQFF. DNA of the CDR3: TGTGCCAGCAGCCCCCGGACTAGCGGACTCTACAATGAGCAGTTCTTC. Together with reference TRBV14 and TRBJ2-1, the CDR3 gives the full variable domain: EAGVTQFPSHSVIEKGQTVTLRCDPISGHDNLYWYRRVMGKEIKFLLHFVKESKQDESGMPNNRFLAERTGGTYSTLKVQPAELEDSGVYFCASSPRTSGLYNEQFFGPGTRLTVL.

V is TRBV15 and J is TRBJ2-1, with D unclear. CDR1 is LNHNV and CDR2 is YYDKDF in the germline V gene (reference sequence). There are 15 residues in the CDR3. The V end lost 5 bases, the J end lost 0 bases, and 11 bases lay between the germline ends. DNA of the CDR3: TGTGCCACCAGCTCTAAAATTAGCTCCTACAATGAGCAGTTCTTC. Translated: CATSSKISSYNEQFF.

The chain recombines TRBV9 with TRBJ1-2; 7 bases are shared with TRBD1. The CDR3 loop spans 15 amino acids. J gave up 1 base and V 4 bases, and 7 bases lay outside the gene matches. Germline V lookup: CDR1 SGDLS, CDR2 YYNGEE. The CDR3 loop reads CASSPRQGFNYGYTF. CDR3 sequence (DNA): TGTGCCAGCAGCCCTAGACAGGGCTTTAACTATGGCTACACCTTC. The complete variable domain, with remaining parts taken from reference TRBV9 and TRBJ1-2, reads DSGVTQTPKHLITATGQRVTLRCSPRSGDLSVYWYQQSLDQGLQFLIQYYNGEERAKGNILERFSAQQFPDLHSELNLSSLELGDSALYFCASSPRQGFNYGYTFGSGTRLTVV.

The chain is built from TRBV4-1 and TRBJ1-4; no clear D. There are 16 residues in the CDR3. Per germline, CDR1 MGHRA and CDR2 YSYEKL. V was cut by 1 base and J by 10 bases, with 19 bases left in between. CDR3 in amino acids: CASSQAPRVKSGKLFF. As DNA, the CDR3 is TGCGCCAGCAGCCAAGCGCCTCGGGTTAAGTCAGGAAAACTGTTTTTT.

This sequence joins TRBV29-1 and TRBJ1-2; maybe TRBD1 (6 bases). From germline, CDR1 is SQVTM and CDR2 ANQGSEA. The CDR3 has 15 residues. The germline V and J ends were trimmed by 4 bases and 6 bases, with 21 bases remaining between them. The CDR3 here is CSVVGEGRGRHGYTF. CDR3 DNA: TGCAGCGTTGTAGGTGAGGGCAGGGGTCGTCATGGCTACACCTTC.

The CDR3 DNA reads TGTGCCAGCAGTGGCCCCCAAAATTCACCCCTCCACTTT. It translates to CASSGPQNSPLHF. This chain connects TRBV25-1 to TRBJ1-6; D remains ambiguous. This CDR3 comprises 13 residues. V lost 4 bases and J lost 7, with 8 bases in between. Per the germline V gene, CDR1 is MGHDK and CDR2 is SYGVNS. Full variable domain (missing parts from reference TRBV25-1 and TRBJ1-6): EADIYQTPRYLVIGTGKKITLECSQTMGHDKMYWYQQDPGMELHLIHYSYGVNSTEKGDLSSESTVSRIRTEHFPLTLESARPSHTSQYLCASSGPQNSPLHFGNGTRLTVT.

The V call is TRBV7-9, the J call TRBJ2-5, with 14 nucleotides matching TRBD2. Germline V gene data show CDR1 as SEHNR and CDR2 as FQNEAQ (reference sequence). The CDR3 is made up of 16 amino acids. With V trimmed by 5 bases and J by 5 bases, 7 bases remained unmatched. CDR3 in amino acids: CASSPSGLAGVETQYF. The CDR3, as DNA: TGTGCCAGCAGCCCATCGGGACTAGCGGGAGTGGAGACCCAGTACTTC. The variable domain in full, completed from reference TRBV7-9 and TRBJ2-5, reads DTGVSQNPRHKITKRGQNVTFRCDPISEHNRLYWYRQTLGQGPEFLTYFQNEAQLEKSRLLSDRFSAERPKGSFSTLEIQRTEQGDSAMYLCASSPSGLAGVETQYFGPGTRLLVL.

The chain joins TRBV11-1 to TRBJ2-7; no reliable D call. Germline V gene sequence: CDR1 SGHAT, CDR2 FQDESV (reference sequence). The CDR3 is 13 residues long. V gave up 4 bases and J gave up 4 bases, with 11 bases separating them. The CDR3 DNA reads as TGTGCCAGCAGCTACCCGGAGAGATACGAGCAGTACTTC. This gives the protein CASSYPERYEQYF.

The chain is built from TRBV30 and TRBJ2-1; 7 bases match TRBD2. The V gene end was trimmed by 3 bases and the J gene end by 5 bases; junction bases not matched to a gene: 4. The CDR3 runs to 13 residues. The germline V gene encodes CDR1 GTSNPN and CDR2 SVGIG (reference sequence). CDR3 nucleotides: TGTGCCTGGAGACGGGAGGTGGACAATGAGCAGTTCTTC. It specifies CAWRREVDNEQFF.

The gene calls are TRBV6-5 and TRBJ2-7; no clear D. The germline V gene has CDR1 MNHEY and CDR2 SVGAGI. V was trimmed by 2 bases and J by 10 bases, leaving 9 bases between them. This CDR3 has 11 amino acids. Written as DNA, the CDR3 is TGTGCCAGCAGTTACGGGTTGTCTCAGTACTTC. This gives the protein CASSYGLSQYF.

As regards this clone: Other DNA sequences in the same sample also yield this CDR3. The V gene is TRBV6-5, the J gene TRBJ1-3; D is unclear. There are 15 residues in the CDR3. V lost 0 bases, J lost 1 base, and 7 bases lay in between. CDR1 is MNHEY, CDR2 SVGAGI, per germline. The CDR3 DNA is TGTGCCAGCAGTTACTCGCCGGGATCTGGAAACACCATATATTTT. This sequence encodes CASSYSPGSGNTIYF.

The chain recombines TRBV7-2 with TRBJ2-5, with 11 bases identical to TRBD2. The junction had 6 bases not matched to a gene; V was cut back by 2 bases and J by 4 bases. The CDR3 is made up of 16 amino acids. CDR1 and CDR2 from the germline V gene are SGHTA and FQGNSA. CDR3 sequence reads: CASSLLAGGTRETQYF. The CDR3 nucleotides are TGTGCCAGCAGCTTATTAGCGGGAGGGACAAGAGAGACCCAGTACTTC.

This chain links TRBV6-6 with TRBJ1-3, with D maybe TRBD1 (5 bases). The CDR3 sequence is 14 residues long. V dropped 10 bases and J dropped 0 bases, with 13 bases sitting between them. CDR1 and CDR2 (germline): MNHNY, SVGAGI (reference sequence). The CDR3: CATSGTASGNTIYF. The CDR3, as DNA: TGTGCCACTTCCGGGACGGCCTCTGGAAACACCATATATTTT.

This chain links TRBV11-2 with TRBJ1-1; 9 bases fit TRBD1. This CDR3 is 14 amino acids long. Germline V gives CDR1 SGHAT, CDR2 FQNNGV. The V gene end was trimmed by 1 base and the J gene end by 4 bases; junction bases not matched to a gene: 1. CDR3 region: CASSLAQGATEAFF. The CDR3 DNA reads TGTGCCAGCAGCTTAGCACAGGGGGCCACTGAAGCTTTCTTT. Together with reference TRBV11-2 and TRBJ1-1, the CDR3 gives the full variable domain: EAGVAQSPRYKIIEKRQSVAFWCNPISGHATLYWYQQILGQGPKLLIQFQNNGVVDDSQLPKDRFSAERLKGVDSTLKIQPAKLEDSAVYLCASSLAQGATEAFFGQGTRLTVV.

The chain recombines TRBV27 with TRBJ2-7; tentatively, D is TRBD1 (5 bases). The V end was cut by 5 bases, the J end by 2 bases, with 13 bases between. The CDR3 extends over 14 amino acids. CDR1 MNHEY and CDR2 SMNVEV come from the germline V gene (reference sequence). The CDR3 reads CASSHRVGPYEQYF. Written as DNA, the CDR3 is TGTGCCAGCAGTCATCGAGTGGGGCCCTACGAGCAGTACTTC.

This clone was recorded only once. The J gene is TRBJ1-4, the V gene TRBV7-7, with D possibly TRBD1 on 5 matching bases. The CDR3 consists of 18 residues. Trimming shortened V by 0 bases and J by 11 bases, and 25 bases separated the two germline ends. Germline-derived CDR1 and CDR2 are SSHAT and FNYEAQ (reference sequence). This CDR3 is CASSLAGLVGRDPEKLFF. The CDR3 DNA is TGTGCCAGCAGCTTAGCGGGTTTGGTGGGCCGGGACCCGGAGAAACTGTTTTTT.